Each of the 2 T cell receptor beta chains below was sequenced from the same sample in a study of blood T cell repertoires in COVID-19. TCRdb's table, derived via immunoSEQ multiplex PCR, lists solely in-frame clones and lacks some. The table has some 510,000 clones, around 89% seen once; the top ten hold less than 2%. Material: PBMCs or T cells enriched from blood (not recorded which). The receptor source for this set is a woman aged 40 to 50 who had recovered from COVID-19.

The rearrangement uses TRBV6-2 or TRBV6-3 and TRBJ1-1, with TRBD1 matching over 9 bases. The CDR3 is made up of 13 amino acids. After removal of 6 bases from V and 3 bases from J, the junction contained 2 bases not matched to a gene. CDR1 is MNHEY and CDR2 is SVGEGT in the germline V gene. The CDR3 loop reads CASSRDRDTEAFF. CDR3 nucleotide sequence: TGTGCCAGCAGCCGGGACAGGGACACTGAAGCTTTCTTT.

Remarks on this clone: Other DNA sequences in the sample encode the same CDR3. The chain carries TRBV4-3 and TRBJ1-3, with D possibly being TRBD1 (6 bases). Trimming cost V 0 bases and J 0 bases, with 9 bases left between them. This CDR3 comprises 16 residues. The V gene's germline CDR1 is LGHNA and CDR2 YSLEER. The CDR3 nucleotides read TGCGCCAGCAGCCAAGACCTACAGGGCTCTGGAAACACCATATATTTT. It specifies CASSQDLQGSGNTIYF.